This TCR beta chain was recorded in a study of blood T cell repertoires in COVID-19. Across the study: Sites in the United States, Italy and Spain provided acute and convalescent COVID-19 samples. T cells, B-cell-depleted T cells, or PBMCs supplied cDNA or gDNA.

Authors' data handling: Estimation of nucleated cell counts relied on the amplification of reference gene primers. Data came from immunoSEQ multiplex PCR; TCRdb stores just in-frame clones and leaves some out. The V and J calls and clone size are taken from that table; D and trimming were inferred from the DNA. The profile shows a few hundred thousand clones, around 87% of them singletons. From germline, CDR1 is MDHEN and CDR2 SYDVKM. CDR3 length: 15 residues. J lost 6 bases, V lost 6 bases, and 10 bases had no gene match. The chain recombines TRBV28 with TRBJ2-3; 9 bases map to TRBD1. Sequencing was performed on peripheral blood. This clonotype originated in a woman aged 45-60 years with acute or convalescent COVID-19. CDR3 region: CASRPTGGATDTQYF. In DNA form, the CDR3 reads TGTGCCAGCAGACCCACAGGGGGCGCAACGGATACGCAGTATTTT.